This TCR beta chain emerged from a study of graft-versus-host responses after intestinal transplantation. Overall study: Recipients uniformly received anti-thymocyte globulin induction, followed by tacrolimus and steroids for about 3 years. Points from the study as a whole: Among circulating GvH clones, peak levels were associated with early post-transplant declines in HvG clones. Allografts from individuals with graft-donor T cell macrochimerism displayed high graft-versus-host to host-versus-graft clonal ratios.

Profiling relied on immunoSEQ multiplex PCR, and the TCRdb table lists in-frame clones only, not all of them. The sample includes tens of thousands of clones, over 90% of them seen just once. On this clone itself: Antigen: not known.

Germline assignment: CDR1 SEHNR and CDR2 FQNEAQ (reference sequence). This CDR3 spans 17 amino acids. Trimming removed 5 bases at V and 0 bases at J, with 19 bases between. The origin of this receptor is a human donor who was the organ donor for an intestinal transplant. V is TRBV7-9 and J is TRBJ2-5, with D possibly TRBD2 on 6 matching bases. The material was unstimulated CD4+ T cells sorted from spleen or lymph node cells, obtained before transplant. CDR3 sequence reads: CASSPKEAGKHQETQYF. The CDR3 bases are TGTGCCAGCAGCCCCAAGGAGGCGGGGAAGCACCAAGAGACCCAGTACTTC.